This T cell receptor (beta chain) was identified in a study of CD8+ T cells in alopecia areata. The study, taken as a whole, reports: Only one nonresponder was present, which leaves the link between baseline CD8+ expansion and response uncertain.

On this clone itself: Its antigen is unknown.

In each case, RNA was isolated and then reverse transcribed into cDNA as the sequencing template. Profiled with immunoSEQ multiplex PCR; TCRdb holds only in-frame clones, not every one. Of 270,000 or so clones listed, about three fifths were seen once; the top ten hold around 1.7%. V was trimmed by 3 bases and J by 8 bases, leaving 14 bases between them. The CDR3 sequence is 14 residues long. In germline, CDR1 is SGHTA, CDR2 FQGTGA. Documented treatment: oral pan-JAK inhibitor, 5-10 mg twice daily. This TCR was recovered from a human donor with alopecia areata. The source material was CD4+ T cells sorted from blood, sampled at week 24, from a patient treated with tofacitinib. The J gene is TRBJ2-1, the V gene TRBV7-3; the D gene is possibly TRBD1 (5 bases). CDR3 DNA: TGTGCCAGCAGCTTCAGTCCAGGGAAGGATGAGCAGTTCTTC. This encodes CASSFSPGKDEQFF.